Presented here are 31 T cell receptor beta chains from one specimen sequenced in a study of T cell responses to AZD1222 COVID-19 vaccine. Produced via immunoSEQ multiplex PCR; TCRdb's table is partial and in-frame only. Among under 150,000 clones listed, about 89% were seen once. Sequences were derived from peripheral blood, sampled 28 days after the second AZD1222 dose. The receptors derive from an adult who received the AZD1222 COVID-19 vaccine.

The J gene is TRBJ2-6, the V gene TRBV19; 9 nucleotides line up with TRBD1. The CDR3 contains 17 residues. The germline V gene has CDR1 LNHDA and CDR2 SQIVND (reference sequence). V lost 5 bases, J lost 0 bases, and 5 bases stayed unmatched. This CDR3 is CASSLGQGSSGANVLTF. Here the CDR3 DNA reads TGTGCCAGTAGTTTGGGACAGGGCAGCTCTGGGGCCAACGTCCTGACTTTC.

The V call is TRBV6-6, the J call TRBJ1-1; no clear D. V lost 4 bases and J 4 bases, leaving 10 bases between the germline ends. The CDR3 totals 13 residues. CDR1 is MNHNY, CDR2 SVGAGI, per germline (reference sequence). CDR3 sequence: CASSSTAGTEAFF. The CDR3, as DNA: TGTGCCAGCAGTTCCACCGCCGGCACTGAAGCTTTCTTT.

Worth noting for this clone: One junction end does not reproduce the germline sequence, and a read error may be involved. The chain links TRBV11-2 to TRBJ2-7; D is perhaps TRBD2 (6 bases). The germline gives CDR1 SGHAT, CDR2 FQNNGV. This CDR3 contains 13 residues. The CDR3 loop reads CASRLAAIYEQYF. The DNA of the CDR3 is TGTGCCAGCAGATTAGCGGCGATCTACGAGCAGTACTTC.

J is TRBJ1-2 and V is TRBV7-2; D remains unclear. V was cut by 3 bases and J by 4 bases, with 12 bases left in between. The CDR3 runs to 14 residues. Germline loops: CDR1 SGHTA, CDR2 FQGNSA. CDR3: CASSFPGLGYGYTF. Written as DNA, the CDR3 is TGTGCCAGCAGCTTTCCGGGGTTGGGCTATGGCTACACCTTC. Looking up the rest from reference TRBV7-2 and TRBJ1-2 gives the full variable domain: GAGVSQSPSNKVTEKGKDVELRCDPISGHTALYWYRQSLGQGLEFLIYFQGNSAPDKSGLPSDRFSAERTGGSVSTLTIQRTQQEDSAVYLCASSFPGLGYGYTFGSGTRLTVV.

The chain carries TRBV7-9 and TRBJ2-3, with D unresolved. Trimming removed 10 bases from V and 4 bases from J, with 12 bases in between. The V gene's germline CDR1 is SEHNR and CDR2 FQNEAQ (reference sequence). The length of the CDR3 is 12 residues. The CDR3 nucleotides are TGTGCCACCCCCGAACTATCAGATACGCAGTATTTT. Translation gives CATPELSDTQYF.

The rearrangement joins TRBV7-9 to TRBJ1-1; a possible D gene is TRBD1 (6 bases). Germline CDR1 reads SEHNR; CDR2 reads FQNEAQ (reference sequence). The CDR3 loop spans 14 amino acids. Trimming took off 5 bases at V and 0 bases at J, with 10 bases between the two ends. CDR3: CASSAGHVNTEAFF. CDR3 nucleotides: TGTGCCAGCAGCGCGGGACACGTGAACACTGAAGCTTTCTTT.

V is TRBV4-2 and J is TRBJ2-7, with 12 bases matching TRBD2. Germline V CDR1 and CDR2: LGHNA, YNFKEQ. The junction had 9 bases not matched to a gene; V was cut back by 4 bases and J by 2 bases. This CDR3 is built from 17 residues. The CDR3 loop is CASSPMTSGGLTYEQYF. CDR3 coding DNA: TGTGCCAGCAGCCCGATGACTAGCGGGGGCCTTACCTACGAGCAGTACTTC.

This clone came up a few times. The CDR3 sequence is CASTPRQNTEAFF. As DNA, the CDR3 is TGTGCCAGTACCCCTAGACAGAACACTGAAGCTTTCTTT. The chain recombines TRBV19 with TRBJ1-1; D is unclear. Germline V gene sequence: CDR1 LNHDA, CDR2 SQIVND (reference sequence). Trimming left V 7 bases short and J 1 base short, with 10 bases between. The CDR3 extends over 13 amino acids.

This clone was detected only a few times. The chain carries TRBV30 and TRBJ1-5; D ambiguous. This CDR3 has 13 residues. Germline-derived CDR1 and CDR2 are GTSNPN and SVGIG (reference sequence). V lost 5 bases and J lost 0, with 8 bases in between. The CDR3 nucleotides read TGTGCCTGGGCAGATTATAGCAATCAGCCCCAGCATTTT. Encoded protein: CAWADYSNQPQHF.

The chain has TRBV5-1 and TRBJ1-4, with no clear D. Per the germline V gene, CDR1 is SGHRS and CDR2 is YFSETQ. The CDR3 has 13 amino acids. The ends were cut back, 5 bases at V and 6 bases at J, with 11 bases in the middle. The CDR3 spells CASSGRGYEKLFF. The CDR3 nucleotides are TGCGCCAGCAGTGGTCGGGGTTATGAAAAACTGTTTTTT.

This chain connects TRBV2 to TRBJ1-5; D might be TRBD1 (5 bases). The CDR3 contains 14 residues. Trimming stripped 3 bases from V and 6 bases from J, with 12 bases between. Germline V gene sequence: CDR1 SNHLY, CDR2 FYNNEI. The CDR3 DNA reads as TGTGCCAGCAGTGATAACAGGAGGGGTCAGCCCCAGCATTTT. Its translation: CASSDNRRGQPQHF.

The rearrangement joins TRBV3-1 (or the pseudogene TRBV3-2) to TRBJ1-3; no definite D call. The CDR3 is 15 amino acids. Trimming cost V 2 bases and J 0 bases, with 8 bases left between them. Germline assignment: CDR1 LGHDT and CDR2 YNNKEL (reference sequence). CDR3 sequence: CASSQWRDSGNTIYF. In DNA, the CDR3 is TGTGCCAGCAGCCAATGGAGAGACTCTGGAAACACCATATATTTT.

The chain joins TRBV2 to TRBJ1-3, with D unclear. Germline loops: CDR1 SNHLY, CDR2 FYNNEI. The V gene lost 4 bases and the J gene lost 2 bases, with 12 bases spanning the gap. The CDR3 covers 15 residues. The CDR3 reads CASSAESYPGNTIYF. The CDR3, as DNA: TGTGCCAGCAGTGCCGAGAGTTACCCTGGAAACACCATATATTTT. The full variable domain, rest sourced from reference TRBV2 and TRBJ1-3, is EPEVTQTPSHQVTQMGQEVILRCVPISNHLYFYWYRQILGQKVEFLVSFYNNEISEKSEIFDDQFSVERPDGSNFTLKIRSTKLEDSAMYFCASSAESYPGNTIYFGEGSWLTVV.

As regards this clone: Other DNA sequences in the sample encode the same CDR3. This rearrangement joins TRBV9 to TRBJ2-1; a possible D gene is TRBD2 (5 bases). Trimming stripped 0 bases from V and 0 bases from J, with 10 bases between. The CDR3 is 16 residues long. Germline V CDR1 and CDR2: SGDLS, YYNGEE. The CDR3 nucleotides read TGTGCCAGCAGCGTAGAAGAGGGCAACTCCTACAATGAGCAGTTCTTC. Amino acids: CASSVEEGNSYNEQFF.

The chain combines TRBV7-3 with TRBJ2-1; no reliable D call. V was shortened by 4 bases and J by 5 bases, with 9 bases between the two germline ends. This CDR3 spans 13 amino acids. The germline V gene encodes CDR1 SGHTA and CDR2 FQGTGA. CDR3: CASSSRHNNEQFF. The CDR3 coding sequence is TGTGCCAGCAGCTCCCGACATAACAATGAGCAGTTCTTC.

CDR3 sequence (DNA): TGTGCCAGCAGCGTAGTGGCAGGGGTATCACCCCTCCACTTT. Encoded protein: CASSVVAGVSPLHF. This sequence joins TRBV9 and TRBJ1-6; weak D call: TRBD1 (6 bases). The CDR3 loop spans 14 amino acids. Germline values: CDR1 SGDLS, CDR2 YYNGEE. Trimming shortened V by 0 bases and J by 10 bases, and 11 bases separated the two germline ends.

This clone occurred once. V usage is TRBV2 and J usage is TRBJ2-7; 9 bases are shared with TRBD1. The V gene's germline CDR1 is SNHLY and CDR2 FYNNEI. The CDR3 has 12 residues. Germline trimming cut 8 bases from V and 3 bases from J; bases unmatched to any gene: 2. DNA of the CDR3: TGTGCCAGCCGGGACAGGGACTACGAGCAGTACTTC. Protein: CASRDRDYEQYF.

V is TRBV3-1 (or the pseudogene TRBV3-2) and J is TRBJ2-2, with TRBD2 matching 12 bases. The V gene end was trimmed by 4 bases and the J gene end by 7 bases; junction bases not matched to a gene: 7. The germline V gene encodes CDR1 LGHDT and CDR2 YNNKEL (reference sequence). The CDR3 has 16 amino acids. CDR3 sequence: CASSPRLAGVVGELFF. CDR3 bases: TGTGCCAGCAGCCCACGACTAGCGGGAGTCGTCGGGGAGCTGTTTTTT.

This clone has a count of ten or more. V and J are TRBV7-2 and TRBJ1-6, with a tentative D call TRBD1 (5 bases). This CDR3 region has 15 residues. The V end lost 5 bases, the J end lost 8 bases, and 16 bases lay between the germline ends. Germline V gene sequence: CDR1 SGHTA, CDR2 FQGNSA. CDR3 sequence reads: CASSAHRDGHSPLHF. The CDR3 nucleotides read TGTGCCAGCAGCGCTCACCGGGACGGCCATTCACCCCTCCACTTT.

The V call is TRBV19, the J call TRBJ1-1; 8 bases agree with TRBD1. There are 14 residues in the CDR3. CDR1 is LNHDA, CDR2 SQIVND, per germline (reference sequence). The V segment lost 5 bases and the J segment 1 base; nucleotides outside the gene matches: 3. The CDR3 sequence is CASSFGQGNTEAFF. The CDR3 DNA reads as TGTGCCAGTAGTTTCGGACAGGGGAACACTGAAGCTTTCTTT.

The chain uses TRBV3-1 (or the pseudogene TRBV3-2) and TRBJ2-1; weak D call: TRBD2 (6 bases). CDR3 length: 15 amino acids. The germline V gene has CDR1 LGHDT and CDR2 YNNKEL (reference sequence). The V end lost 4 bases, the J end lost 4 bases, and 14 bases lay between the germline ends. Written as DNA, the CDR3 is TGTGCCAGCAGCCTGTGGGAGGCCTCTTACAATGAGCAGTTCTTC. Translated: CASSLWEASYNEQFF.

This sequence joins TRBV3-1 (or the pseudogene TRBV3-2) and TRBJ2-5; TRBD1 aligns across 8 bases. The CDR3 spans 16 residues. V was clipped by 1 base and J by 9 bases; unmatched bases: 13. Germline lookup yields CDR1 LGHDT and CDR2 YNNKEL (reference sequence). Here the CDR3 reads CASSQAPTGAQGAQYF. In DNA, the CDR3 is TGTGCCAGCAGCCAAGCTCCGACAGGGGCGCAGGGTGCCCAGTACTTC.

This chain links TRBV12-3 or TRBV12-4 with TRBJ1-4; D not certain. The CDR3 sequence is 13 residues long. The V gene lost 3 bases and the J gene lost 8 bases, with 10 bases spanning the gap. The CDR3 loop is CASSFIGQEKLFF. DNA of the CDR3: TGTGCCAGCAGTTTTATAGGGCAGGAAAAACTGTTTTTT.

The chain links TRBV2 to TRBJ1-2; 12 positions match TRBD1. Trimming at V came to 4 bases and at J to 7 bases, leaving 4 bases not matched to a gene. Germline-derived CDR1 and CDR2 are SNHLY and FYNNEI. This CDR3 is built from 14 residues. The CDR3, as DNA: TGTGCCAGCAGTGCGGGACAGGGGGCCCGTGGCTACACCTTC. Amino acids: CASSAGQGARGYTF.

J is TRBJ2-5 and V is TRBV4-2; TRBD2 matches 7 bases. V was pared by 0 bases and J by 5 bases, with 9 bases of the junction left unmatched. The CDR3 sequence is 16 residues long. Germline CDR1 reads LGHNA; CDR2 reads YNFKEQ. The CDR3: CASSQEAGAFMETQYF. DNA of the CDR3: TGTGCCAGCAGCCAAGAGGCGGGAGCCTTTATGGAGACCCAGTACTTC.

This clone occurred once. The CDR3 loop is CASSLGASGGIADTQYF. DNA of the CDR3: TGTGCCAGCAGCTTAGGGGCTAGCGGGGGGATCGCAGATACGCAGTATTTT. The chain is built from TRBV7-7 and TRBJ2-3; 11 bases line up with TRBD2. CDR1 is SSHAT and CDR2 is FNYEAQ in the germline V gene (reference sequence). The CDR3 totals 17 residues. J gave up 4 bases and V 1 base, and 7 bases lay outside the gene matches.

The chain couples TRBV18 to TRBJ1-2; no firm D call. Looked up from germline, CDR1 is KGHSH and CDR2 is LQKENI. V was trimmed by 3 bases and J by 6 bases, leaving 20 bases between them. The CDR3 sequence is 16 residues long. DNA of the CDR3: TGTGCCAGCTCACCCCTGAATGAAGCGGGAAGGGATGGCTACACCTTC. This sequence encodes CASSPLNEAGRDGYTF. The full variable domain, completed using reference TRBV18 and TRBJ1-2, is NAGVMQNPRHLVRRRGQEARLRCSPMKGHSHVYWYRQLPEEGLKFMVYLQKENIIDESGMPKERFSAEFPKEGPSILRIQQVVRGDSAAYFCASSPLNEAGRDGYTFGSGTRLTVV.

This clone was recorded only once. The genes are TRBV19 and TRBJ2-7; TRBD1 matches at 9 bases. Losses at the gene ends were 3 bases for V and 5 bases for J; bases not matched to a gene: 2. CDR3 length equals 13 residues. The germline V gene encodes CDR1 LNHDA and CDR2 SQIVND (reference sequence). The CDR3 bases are TGTGCCAGTAGTATGACAGGGGGAAACGAGCAGTACTTC. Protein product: CASSMTGGNEQYF. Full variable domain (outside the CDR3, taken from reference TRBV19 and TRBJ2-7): DGGITQSPKYLFRKEGQNVTLSCEQNLNHDAMYWYRQDPGQGLRLIYYSQIVNDFQKGDIAEGYSVSREKKESFPLTVTSAQKNPTAFYLCASSMTGGNEQYFGPGTRLTVT.

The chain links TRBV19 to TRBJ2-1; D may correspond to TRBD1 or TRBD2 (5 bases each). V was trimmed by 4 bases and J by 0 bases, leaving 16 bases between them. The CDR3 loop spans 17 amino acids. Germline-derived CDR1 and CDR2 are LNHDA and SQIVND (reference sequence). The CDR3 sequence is CASSNPGDPSSYNEQFF. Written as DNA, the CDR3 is TGTGCCAGTAGTAACCCCGGGGACCCTAGCTCCTACAATGAGCAGTTCTTC.

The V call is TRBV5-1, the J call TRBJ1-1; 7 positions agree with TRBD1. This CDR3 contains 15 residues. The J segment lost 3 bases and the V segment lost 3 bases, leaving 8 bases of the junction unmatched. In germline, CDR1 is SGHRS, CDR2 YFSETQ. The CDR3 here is CASSSRQGEYTEAFF. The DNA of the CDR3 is TGCGCCAGCAGCTCTCGACAGGGAGAATACACTGAAGCTTTCTTT.

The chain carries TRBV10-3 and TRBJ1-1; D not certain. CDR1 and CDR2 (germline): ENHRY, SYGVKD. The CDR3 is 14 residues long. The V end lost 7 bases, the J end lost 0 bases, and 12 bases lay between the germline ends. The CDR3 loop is CAINPTGMNTEAFF. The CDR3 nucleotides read TGTGCCATCAATCCGACGGGCATGAACACTGAAGCTTTCTTT.